A selection of T cell receptor beta chains follows, all from one sample in a study of blood T cell repertoires in COVID-19. Sequencing used immunoSEQ multiplex PCR; TCRdb keeps in-frame clones, though not all of them. The sample lists 75,000 to 95,000 clones; 90% were seen once. Sequences were obtained from peripheral blood. All receptors come from a man aged 55-75 years with acute or convalescent COVID-19. Each CDR3 is given with its conserved first and last residue. Fields, in order: CDR3 DNA, CDR3 protein, J gene, D gene, V gene, clone size. A D gene is named only where the DNA matches it firmly. Only some rows state a clone size, as once, few, many or a class for expanded clones.

DNA: TGTGCCAGCAGCTTGGTAGGGGATTTGGCAGATACGCAGTATTTT
CDR3: CASSLVGDLADTQYF
J: TRBJ2-3
D: -
V: TRBV5-6
size: -

DNA: TGTGCCAGCCAACCGGGACAGGGGATCCCCCTGCTCCAAGAGACCCAGTACTTC
CDR3: CASQPGQGIPLLQETQYF
J: TRBJ2-5
D: TRBD1
V: TRBV18
size: -

DNA: TGTGCCAGCAGCTTGGAGGGGGTTGATCAGCCCCAGCATTTT
CDR3: CASSLEGVDQPQHF
J: TRBJ1-5
D: -
V: TRBV5-5
size: -

DNA: TGCGCCAGCAGCCCCCGGACTAGCGGGAGTTTCTACTACAATGAGCAGTTCTTC
CDR3: CASSPRTSGSFYYNEQFF
J: TRBJ2-1
D: TRBD2
V: TRBV4-3
size: -

DNA: TGTGCCAGCAGCCAACGACTAGCGGGAAACACAGATACGCAGTATTTT
CDR3: CASSQRLAGNTDTQYF
J: TRBJ2-3
D: TRBD2
V: TRBV4-2
size: once

DNA: TGTGCCAGCAGCGAGCGGGTTAGCTCCTACAATGAGCAGTTCTTC
CDR3: CASSERVSSYNEQFF
J: TRBJ2-1
D: -
V: TRBV11-1
size: -

DNA: TGTGCCTGGGATGCAGGGTTCAGGGGAAACACCATATATTTT
CDR3: CAWDAGFRGNTIYF
J: TRBJ1-3
D: -
V: TRBV30
size: once

DNA: TGTGCCAGTAGCTACAGGGGGTATGCCAAAAACATTCAGTACTTC
CDR3: CASSYRGYAKNIQYF
J: TRBJ2-4
D: TRBD1
V: TRBV19
size: once

DNA: TGTGCCAGCATCCTCTGGGAGGGCAGGGATGGAGAGACCCAGTACTTC
CDR3: CASILWEGRDGETQYF
J: TRBJ2-5
D: -
V: TRBV21-1
size: -

DNA: TGTGCCAGCAGCGAGCGGGCGAGCAAAAACATTCAGTACTTC
CDR3: CASSERASKNIQYF
J: TRBJ2-4
D: -
V: TRBV9
size: -

DNA: TGCAGCGTTCAGGGGGCGAGCAATCAGCCCCAGCATTTT
CDR3: CSVQGASNQPQHF
J: TRBJ1-5
D: TRBD1
V: TRBV29-1
size: -

DNA: TGTGCCAGCAGCCGAGGACTAGCGGGAGGCCTGGGGTGGGACTACGAGCAGTACTTC
CDR3: CASSRGLAGGLGWDYEQYF
J: TRBJ2-7
D: TRBD2
V: TRBV7-8
size: -

DNA: TGCAGCGCCGGAGGTGGACAGACCAACACTGAAGCTTTCTTT
CDR3: CSAGGGQTNTEAFF
J: TRBJ1-1
D: -
V: TRBV29-1
size: -

DNA: TGTGCCAGCTCACCACCTATCCAGGGGGGCAATGAGCAGTTCTTC
CDR3: CASSPPIQGGNEQFF
J: TRBJ2-1
D: -
V: TRBV18
size: -

DNA: TGTGCCATCAAGAACCAGGGGCACTCCTACGAGCAGTACTTC
CDR3: CAIKNQGHSYEQYF
J: TRBJ2-7
D: -
V: TRBV10-3
size: -

DNA: TGTGCCAGCAGCCCGCGGGACAGCAACACCGGGGAGCTGTTTTTT
CDR3: CASSPRDSNTGELFF
J: TRBJ2-2
D: -
V: TRBV11-3
size: -

DNA: TGTGCCAGTCAAGTTGGGGGGACAAACATTCAGTACTTC
CDR3: CASQVGGTNIQYF
J: TRBJ2-4
D: -
V: TRBV19
size: few

DNA: TGTGCCAGCAGGCCGACAGGGGGATCCTACGAGCAGTACTTC
CDR3: CASRPTGGSYEQYF
J: TRBJ2-7
D: TRBD1
V: TRBV7-2
size: -

DNA: TGTGCCAGCAGTTTCTTGCAGGGAGAGACCCAGTACTTC
CDR3: CASSFLQGETQYF
J: TRBJ2-5
D: -
V: TRBV12-3/TRBV12-4
size: few

DNA: TGCGCCAGCAGCCAAGATCTAGGAGGGGCTAATGAAAAACTGTTTTTT
CDR3: CASSQDLGGANEKLFF
J: TRBJ1-4
D: -
V: TRBV4-3
size: -

DNA: TGTGCCAGCAGCTTGGCCCAGGGGAGCTACAATGAGCAGTTCTTC
CDR3: CASSLAQGSYNEQFF
J: TRBJ2-1
D: -
V: TRBV5-4
size: -

DNA: TGCGCCAGCAGCTCACGGACTAGCGGGAGAACAGATACGCAGTATTTT
CDR3: CASSSRTSGRTDTQYF
J: TRBJ2-3
D: TRBD2
V: TRBV5-1
size: -

DNA: TGTGCCAGCAGTTTGGGGCTAACAAACGAGCAGTACTTC
CDR3: CASSLGLTNEQYF
J: TRBJ2-7
D: -
V: TRBV27
size: once

DNA: TGCGCCAGCAGCCCCGACAGGGATGAAAAACTGTTTTTT
CDR3: CASSPDRDEKLFF
J: TRBJ1-4
D: TRBD1
V: TRBV5-1
size: -

DNA: TGCGCCAGCAGCTTGGTTAGGGGATCTGGCGGGGAGCTGTTTTTT
CDR3: CASSLVRGSGGELFF
J: TRBJ2-2
D: -
V: TRBV5-1
size: -

DNA: TGCGCCAGCAGCCAAGATACAACAGCCGCTAACTATGGCTACACCTTC
CDR3: CASSQDTTAANYGYTF
J: TRBJ1-2
D: -
V: TRBV4-3
size: -

DNA: TGTGCCAGCAGCCACGGGGGGGATGGCTACACCTTC
CDR3: CASSHGGDGYTF
J: TRBJ1-2
D: -
V: TRBV11-2
size: -

DNA: TGTGCCAGCAGCCAAGATGCGGGACTAGCGGTCTCCTACGAGCAGTACTTC
CDR3: CASSQDAGLAVSYEQYF
J: TRBJ2-7
D: TRBD2
V: TRBV4-2
size: -

DNA: TGTGCCAGCAGCCAAGATTGGTCCAGGCAAGAGACCCAGTACTTC
CDR3: CASSQDWSRQETQYF
J: TRBJ2-5
D: -
V: TRBV14
size: once

DNA: TGTGCCAGCAGCCAGTTCCGGGACAGGAATGAAAAACTGTTTTTT
CDR3: CASSQFRDRNEKLFF
J: TRBJ1-4
D: TRBD1
V: TRBV14
size: -

DNA: TGTGCCAGCAGTCTCGTAGCCGCACTCTTGGTAGGCACAGATACGCAGTATTTT
CDR3: CASSLVAALLVGTDTQYF
J: TRBJ2-3
D: -
V: TRBV27
size: -

DNA: TGTGCCTGGAGTGTATCAGGGACAGGCTACACCTTC
CDR3: CAWSVSGTGYTF
J: TRBJ1-2
D: -
V: TRBV30
size: -

DNA: TGTGCCAGCAGTTCAACGACAGGCCTCTATAGCAATCAGCCCCAGCATTTT
CDR3: CASSSTTGLYSNQPQHF
J: TRBJ1-5
D: -
V: TRBV28
size: -

DNA: TGTGCCAGCAGCGTGAAAGGTTCCGGACTAGCGGGTACAAATGAGCAGTTCTTC
CDR3: CASSVKGSGLAGTNEQFF
J: TRBJ2-1
D: TRBD2
V: TRBV9
size: -